Sequencing of this TCR beta chain was carried out in a study of blood T cell repertoires in COVID-19. Method: immunoSEQ multiplex PCR; TCRdb's copy keeps in-frame clones and lacks some. Of 270,000 or so clones in the sample, less than 95% were seen once. Trimming cost V 2 bases and J 2 bases, with 11 bases left between them. The germline V gene encodes CDR1 SGHRS and CDR2 YFSETQ. The CDR3 runs 15 residues. This study enrolled people aged 18 to 89 from around 26 US geographic areas. The rearrangement joins TRBV5-1 to TRBJ2-1, with D tentatively TRBD1 (5 bases). Specimen: PBMCs or T cells enriched from blood (not recorded which). The clonotype was recovered from a man in his forties or fifties who had been exposed to COVID-19. CDR3 sequence: CASSFEDITYNEQFF. The CDR3 nucleotides read TGCGCCAGCAGCTTCGAGGACATAACCTACAATGAGCAGTTCTTC. Using reference TRBV5-1 and TRBJ2-1 for the parts outside the CDR3, the full variable domain is KAGVTQTPRYLIKTRGQQVTLSCSPISGHRSVSWYQQTPGQGLQFLFEYFSETQRNKGNFPGRFSGRQFSNSRSEMNVSTLELGDSALYLCASSFEDITYNEQFFGPGTRLTVL.